The 12 T cell receptor beta chains below come from one sample, sequenced in a study of long-term antiretroviral therapy in people with HIV. Investigators performed immunoSEQ version v3.0 at survey level. The assay was immunoSEQ multiplex PCR, and TCRdb's table has in-frame clones only and misses some. The sample carries some 45,000 clones, about nine tenths recorded once. The source was unsorted PBMCs, collected 0.1 years before starting antiretroviral therapy. All receptors derive from a woman aged 50 to 60 with HIV.

The chain uses TRBV6-1 and TRBJ1-1, with 7 nucleotides matching TRBD1. The V gene's germline CDR1 is MNHNS and CDR2 SASEGT. The CDR3 is 14 amino acids. J lost 1 base, V lost 7 bases, and 6 bases had no gene match. This chain's CDR3 is CASTVGQSNTEAFF. The CDR3 nucleotides read TGTGCCAGCACTGTGGGACAGTCGAACACTGAAGCTTTCTTT.

This sequence joins TRBV5-6 and TRBJ1-2; possible D gene TRBD1, 5 bases. Deletions cut 4 bases from V and 3 bases from J, with 16 bases between. This CDR3 has 15 residues. Germline V CDR1 and CDR2: SGHDT, YYEEEE. CDR3 sequence reads: CASSGGRQTYYGYTF. In DNA, the CDR3 is TGTGCCAGCAGCGGTGGTCGACAGACTTACTATGGCTACACCTTC.

V is TRBV9 and J is TRBJ1-1; D remains unclear. With 10 bases removed from V and 1 base from J, the gap between germline ends came to 17 bases. CDR1 is SGDLS and CDR2 is YYNGEE in the germline V gene. This CDR3 spans 14 amino acids. CDR3 sequence: CARGSLRGNTEAFF. CDR3 nucleotide sequence: TGTGCCCGCGGAAGCCTCCGGGGGAACACTGAAGCTTTCTTT.

V is TRBV28 and J is TRBJ1-6; D might be TRBD1 (5 bases). There are 16 residues in the CDR3. V gave up 6 bases and J gave up 4 bases, with 16 bases separating them. The V gene's germline CDR1 is MDHEN and CDR2 SYDVKM. In nucleotides, the CDR3 is TGTGCCAGCAGCCTTACCTCGGGGGGGTATAATTCACCCCTCCACTTT. It is translated as CASSLTSGGYNSPLHF.

This chain connects TRBV6-4 to TRBJ2-6, with D uncertain. Germline V gives CDR1 MRHNA, CDR2 SNTAGT. There are 16 residues in the CDR3. With 4 bases removed from V and 1 base from J, the gap between germline ends came to 11 bases. CDR3 nucleotides: TGTGCCAGCAGTGCCCAAATTTTATCTGGGGCCAACGTCCTGACTTTC. Protein sequence: CASSAQILSGANVLTF.

This rearrangement joins TRBV7-2 to TRBJ2-2; D ambiguous. Trimming took off 1 base at V and 6 bases at J, with 3 bases between the two ends. This CDR3 has 12 amino acids. CDR1 is SGHTA and CDR2 is FQGNSA in the germline V gene. CDR3 sequence: CASSLESGELFF. For the CDR3, the DNA is TGTGCCAGCAGCTTAGAGTCCGGGGAGCTGTTTTTT.

The gene calls are TRBV7-2 and TRBJ1-5; D perhaps matches TRBD1 (6 bases). Germline V gene sequence: CDR1 SGHTA, CDR2 FQGNSA. The CDR3 sequence is 13 residues long. Trimming removed 5 bases from V and 4 bases from J, with 9 bases in between. Here the CDR3 DNA reads TGTGCCAGCAGCGAAACAGGGAATCAGCCCCAGCATTTT. Residues: CASSETGNQPQHF.

This rearrangement joins TRBV5-5 to TRBJ1-3, with 7 bases lining up with TRBD1. This CDR3 comprises 15 residues. Germline V lookup: CDR1 SGHKS, CDR2 YYEKEE (reference sequence). Unmatched junction bases numbered 5, after V lost 5 bases and J lost 0 bases. The CDR3 loop is CASSRDSSSGNTIYF. CDR3 coding DNA: TGTGCCAGCAGTCGGGACAGCTCCTCTGGAAACACCATATATTTT.

This clone has a handful of counts. The rearrangement joins TRBV30 to TRBJ1-5; 7 nucleotides line up with TRBD1. V trimming: 5 bases; J trimming: 4 bases; junction bases outside the gene matches: 5. The CDR3 consists of 13 residues. Germline CDR1 reads GTSNPN; CDR2 reads SVGIG (reference sequence). The CDR3: CAWDRERNQPQHF. As DNA, the CDR3 is TGTGCCTGGGACAGGGAACGAAATCAGCCCCAGCATTTT.

The chain carries TRBV18 and TRBJ1-2; D unresolved. This CDR3 is 14 amino acids long. The germline V gene has CDR1 KGHSH and CDR2 LQKENI. V was clipped by 3 bases and J by 3 bases, with 11 bases between them. The CDR3 protein is CASSPAGTHYGYTF. For the CDR3, the DNA is TGTGCCAGCTCACCGGCAGGTACCCACTATGGCTACACCTTC.

This clone came up a few times. This rearrangement joins TRBV6-1 to TRBJ1-6, with D maybe TRBD1 (5 bases). Trimming removed 4 bases from V and 14 bases from J, with 12 bases in between. Germline V gene sequence: CDR1 MNHNS, CDR2 SASEGT. This CDR3 contains 12 residues. CDR3 loop: CASSVGGSTLHF. CDR3 in DNA: TGTGCCAGCAGTGTTGGGGGAAGCACCCTCCACTTT.

In regard to this clone: Within the sample, other DNA sequences also encode this same CDR3. The chain recombines TRBV7-9 with TRBJ1-1; no reliable D call. CDR3 length equals 13 residues. The V end lost 5 bases, the J end lost 1 base, and 8 bases lay between the germline ends. Germline V CDR1 and CDR2: SEHNR, FQNEAQ (reference sequence). The DNA of the CDR3 is TGTGCCAGCAGCCGGACGGGGAACACTGAAGCTTTCTTT. The encoded protein is CASSRTGNTEAFF. Full variable domain (rest looked up from reference TRBV7-9 and TRBJ1-1): DTGVSQNPRHKITKRGQNVTFRCDPISEHNRLYWYRQTLGQGPEFLTYFQNEAQLEKSRLLSDRFSAERPKGSFSTLEIQRTEQGDSAMYLCASSRTGNTEAFFGQGTRLTVV.